Given below is one T cell receptor (beta chain) in context. Its target is unknown. The data were taken from a study of OX40 agonist ivuxolimab in advanced cancers. Findings and caveats of the study: On average, a greater number of expanded clones characterised CD8+ T cells relative to CD4+.

The method was immunoSEQ multiplex PCR; TCRdb's version includes in-frame clones alone and lacks a portion of them. The sample lists tens of thousands of clones; roughly nine tenths were seen once. Trimming stripped 0 bases from V and 3 bases from J, with 9 bases between. The CDR3 covers 14 residues. Looked up from germline, CDR1 is SGDLS and CDR2 is YYNGEE. The sequence came from an adult with an advanced solid tumor such as melanoma, head and neck, liver or kidney cancer. Sequencing used CD4+ or CD8+ T cells sorted from blood, obtained in a trial of the OX40 agonist ivuxolimab. The V gene is TRBV9, the J gene TRBJ1-1; D perhaps matches TRBD1 (5 bases). The CDR3 sequence is CASSVDVGDTEAFF. CDR3 bases: TGTGCCAGCAGCGTAGATGTAGGGGACACTGAAGCTTTCTTT.